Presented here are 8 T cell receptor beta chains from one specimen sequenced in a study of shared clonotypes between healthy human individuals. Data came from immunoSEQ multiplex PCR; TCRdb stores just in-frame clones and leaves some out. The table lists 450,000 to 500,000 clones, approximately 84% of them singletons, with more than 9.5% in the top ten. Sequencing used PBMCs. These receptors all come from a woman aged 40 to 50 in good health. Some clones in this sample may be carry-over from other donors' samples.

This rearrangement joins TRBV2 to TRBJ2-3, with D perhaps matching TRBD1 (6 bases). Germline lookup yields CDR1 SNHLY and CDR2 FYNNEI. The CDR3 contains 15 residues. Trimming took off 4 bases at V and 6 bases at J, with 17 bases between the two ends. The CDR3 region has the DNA TGTGCCAGCAGTGGTAGGGGGTTTGCTGCTGATACGCAGTATTTT. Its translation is CASSGRGFAADTQYF. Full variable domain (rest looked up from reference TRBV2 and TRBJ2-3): EPEVTQTPSHQVTQMGQEVILRCVPISNHLYFYWYRQILGQKVEFLVSFYNNEISEKSEIFDDQFSVERPDGSNFTLKIRSTKLEDSAMYFCASSGRGFAADTQYFGPGTRLTVL.

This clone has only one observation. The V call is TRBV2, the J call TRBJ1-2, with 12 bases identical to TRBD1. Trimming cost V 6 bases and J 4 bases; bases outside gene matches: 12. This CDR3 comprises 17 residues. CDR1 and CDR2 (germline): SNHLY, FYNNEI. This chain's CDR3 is CASSPKGTGGAIYGYTF. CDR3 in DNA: TGTGCCAGCAGCCCCAAAGGGACAGGGGGCGCAATCTATGGCTACACCTTC.

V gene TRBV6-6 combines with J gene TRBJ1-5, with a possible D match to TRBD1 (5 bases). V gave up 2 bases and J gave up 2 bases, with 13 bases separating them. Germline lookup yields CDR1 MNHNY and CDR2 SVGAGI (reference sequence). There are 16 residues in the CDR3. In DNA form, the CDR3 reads TGTGCCAGCAGTTACGTGGGGGGGGAGGGCAATCAGCCCCAGCATTTT. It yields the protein CASSYVGGEGNQPQHF.

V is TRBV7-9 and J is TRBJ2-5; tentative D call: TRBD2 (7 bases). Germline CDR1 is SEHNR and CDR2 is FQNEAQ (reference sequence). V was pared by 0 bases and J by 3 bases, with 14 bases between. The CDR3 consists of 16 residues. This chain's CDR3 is CASSLAGGPGKETQYF. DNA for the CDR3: TGTGCCAGCAGCTTAGCGGGGGGGCCTGGGAAAGAGACCCAGTACTTC.

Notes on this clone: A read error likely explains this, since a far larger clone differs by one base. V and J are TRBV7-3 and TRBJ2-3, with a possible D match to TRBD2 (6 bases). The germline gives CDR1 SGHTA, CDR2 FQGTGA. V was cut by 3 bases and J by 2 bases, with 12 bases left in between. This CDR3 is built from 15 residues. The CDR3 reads CASSLEGRFTDTQYF. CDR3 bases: TGTGCCAGCAGCTTGGAAGGGAGGTTCACAGATACGCAGTATTTT.

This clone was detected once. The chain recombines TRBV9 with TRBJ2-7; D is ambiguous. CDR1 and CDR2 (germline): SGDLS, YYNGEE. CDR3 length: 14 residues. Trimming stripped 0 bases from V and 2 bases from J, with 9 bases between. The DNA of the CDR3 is TGTGCCAGCAGCGTAGGAGTAGCAGCCTACGAGCAGTACTTC. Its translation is CASSVGVAAYEQYF.

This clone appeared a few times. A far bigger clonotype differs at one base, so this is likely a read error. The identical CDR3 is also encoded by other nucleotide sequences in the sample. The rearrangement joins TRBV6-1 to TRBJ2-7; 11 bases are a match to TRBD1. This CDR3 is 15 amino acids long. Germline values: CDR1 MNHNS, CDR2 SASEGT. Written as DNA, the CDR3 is TGTACCAGCAGTGAGAGCGGGACAGGGGGTAACGAGCAGTACTTC. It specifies CTSSESGTGGNEQYF.

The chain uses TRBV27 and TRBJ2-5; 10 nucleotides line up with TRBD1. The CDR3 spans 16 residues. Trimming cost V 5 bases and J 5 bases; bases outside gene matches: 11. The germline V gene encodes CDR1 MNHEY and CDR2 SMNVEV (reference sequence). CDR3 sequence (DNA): TGTGCCAGCAGTAACTTGGGACAGGGGTTCGGGGAGACCCAGTACTTC. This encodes CASSNLGQGFGETQYF.